These T cell receptor beta chains were read from a single sample in a study of vaccination effects on CD4 cells after COVID-19. Method: immunoSEQ multiplex PCR; TCRdb's copy keeps in-frame clones and lacks some. This sample yields some 11,000 clones, of which roughly 70% are seen a single time; 20% to 25% belongs to the top ten. For these receptors, no antigen is known. This specimen was CD4+ T cells from PBMCs cultured with HCoV-229E spike peptides, taken before COVID-19 vaccination. The receptors were gathered from a human donor who received a COVID-19 vaccine. Each CDR3 is given with its conserved first and last residue. The D gene is left open where the match is weak. Clone size is not always given. Where it is, it says once, few, many or a class for expanded clones.

CDR3 length,J gene,V gene,D gene,clone size,CDR3 DNA,CDR3 protein
15,TRBJ1-1,TRBV11-2,TRBD1,.,TGTGCCAGCAGCTCATCAGGGGGGGTGAACACTGAAGCTTTCTTT,CASSSSGGVNTEAFF
15,TRBJ2-7,TRBV6-5,.,.,TGTGCCAGCAGTTACTTAAGGGGGTTGCCCTACGAGCAGTACTTC,CASSYLRGLPYEQYF
14,TRBJ1-4,TRBV5-1,.,once,TGCGCCAGCAGCTTGGCAGGGGCGGAGGAAAAACTGTTTTTT,CASSLAGAEEKLFF
15,TRBJ1-2,TRBV9,.,.,TGTGCCAGCAGCCTCGGCGGGATAGCTAACTATGGCTACACCTTC,CASSLGGIANYGYTF
16,TRBJ2-5,TRBV6-5,.,.,TGTGCCAGCAGTTCCTCGGGGGGCGCGGGGTTCGAGACCCAGTACTTC,CASSSSGGAGFETQYF
13,TRBJ1-5,TRBV7-9,.,.,TGTGCCAGCAGCCATAGGGGGTATCAGCCCCAGCATTTT,CASSHRGYQPQHF
13,TRBJ1-1,TRBV19,.,few,TGTGCCACCTCTGTCGCTTGGGACACTGAAGCTTTCTTT,CATSVAWDTEAFF
16,TRBJ1-1,TRBV18,.,once,TGTGCCAGCTCGCCGGGAGGGGCCTTGAGGGGGACTGAAGCTTTCTTT,CASSPGGALRGTEAFF
14,TRBJ2-3,TRBV5-1,TRBD2,.,TGCGCCACCTCTAGCGGGGGGCCCGCAGATACGCAGTATTTT,CATSSGGPADTQYF
12,TRBJ2-7,TRBV19,.,.,TGTGCCAGTAGCCGTGAAGGCTACGAGCAGTACTTC,CASSREGYEQYF
15,TRBJ2-1,TRBV18,.,.,TGTGCCAGCTCACCAGCCGACAGCCTAAACAATGAGCAGTTCTTC,CASSPADSLNNEQFF
13,TRBJ2-1,TRBV6-6,TRBD2,once,TGTGCCAGCAGTTCTAGCGGGATGGAGGGGCAGTTCTTC,CASSSSGMEGQFF
14,TRBJ1-2,TRBV7-9,TRBD1,.,TGTGCCAGCAGCTTAGCGCGGAGGGGGCCTGGCTACACCTTC,CASSLARRGPGYTF
17,TRBJ2-4,TRBV5-6,.,.,TGTGCCAGCAGCTTGGTGGGCCAGGGGATAGCCAAAAACATTCAGTACTTC,CASSLVGQGIAKNIQYF
12,TRBJ1-6,TRBV19,.,.,TGTGCCAGTAGTTATAGGGATTCACCCCTCCACTTT,CASSYRDSPLHF
15,TRBJ2-7,TRBV3-1/TRBV3-2,TRBD1,.,TGTGCCAGCAGCCCCACCGGGACAGAAGTCTACGAGCAGTACTTC,CASSPTGTEVYEQYF
19,TRBJ2-2,TRBV4-1,TRBD1,.,TGCGCCAGCAGCCAGCCCGCCTTAACAGGGGGCGCTGACACCGGGGAGCTGTTTTTT,CASSQPALTGGADTGELFF
18,TRBJ1-2,TRBV19,.,.,TGTGCCAGTAGAAGTATCCGGGCTCCCCAGGCGAATAACTATGGCTACACCTTC,CASRSIRAPQANNYGYTF
14,TRBJ1-4,TRBV7-9,.,.,TGTGCCAGCAGCCCCCGGGACGGACGTGAAAAACTGTTTTTT,CASSPRDGREKLFF
14,TRBJ1-2,TRBV28,.,.,TGTGCCAGCAGTTTTAGACAGCCGAACTATGGCTACACCTTC,CASSFRQPNYGYTF
13,TRBJ1-2,TRBV7-9,.,.,TGTGCCAGCAGCTCTGCGGCAGGCTATGGCTACACCTTC,CASSSAAGYGYTF
15,TRBJ2-1,TRBV9,TRBD2,.,TGTGCCAGCAGCGTTAGCGGGGGGTCTGGCAATGAGCAGTTCTTC,CASSVSGGSGNEQFF
13,TRBJ2-7,TRBV25-1,.,.,TGTGCCAGCAGTGAAATAAAGACCTACGAGCAGTACTTC,CASSEIKTYEQYF